Listed below are T cell receptor beta chains from one sample, sequenced in a study of T cell responses to AZD1222 COVID-19 vaccine. The assay was immunoSEQ multiplex PCR, and TCRdb's table has in-frame clones only and misses some. The sample contains around 250,000 clones, over 90% of which appear only once. This specimen was peripheral blood, taken on day 0 of AZD1222 vaccination. The source of these receptors is an adult in good health. CDR3s include the opening cysteine and the closing phenylalanine or tryptophan. The D gene is left open where the match is weak.

j_gene	v_gene	d_gene	CDR3aa
TRBJ2-3	TRBV9	TRBD2	CASSLAGGRTDTQYF
TRBJ2-7	TRBV6-5	NA	CASEPPGSYEQYF
TRBJ1-4	TRBV19	TRBD1	CASSGQGGEKLFF
TRBJ2-7	TRBV5-1	TRBD2	CASSLVVAGDYEQYF
TRBJ1-5	TRBV2	NA	CASSGTISNQPQHF
TRBJ1-2	TRBV5-4	TRBD1	CASRSGTESNYGYTF
TRBJ2-1	TRBV4-1	TRBD2	CASSQVGAGGPTTEQFF
TRBJ2-3	TRBV5-8	NA	CASSLDSTDTQYF
TRBJ1-2	TRBV7-9	NA	CASSLFRPARYGYTF
TRBJ2-2	TRBV4-3	NA	CASSQGGPRELFF
TRBJ1-6	TRBV2	NA	CASYGKGGSPLHF
TRBJ2-7	TRBV6-5	NA	CASSYEARSYEQYF
TRBJ2-3	TRBV10-3	NA	CAIRLLETDTQYF
TRBJ1-2	TRBV11-2	TRBD1	CASSLGTGGGYGYTF
TRBJ2-7	TRBV5-6	NA	CASSRKPGRAYEQYF
TRBJ1-1	TRBV30	NA	CAWISRVTEAFF